These 29 T cell receptor beta chains originate from one sample sequenced in a study of metastatic and nonmetastatic thyroid tumors. TCRdb reprocessed the PCR reads via MiXCR. Altogether fewer than 40,000 clones are present, roughly 45% being singletons, with the ten largest covering approximately 24%. All patients reached thyroid surgery having received no treatment beforehand. Sequencing was done on a sample of tumor tissue. These receptors were taken from a male donor with papillary thyroid cancer or a benign thyroid nodule (not recorded which). Some clones in this sample may be carry-over from other donors' samples.

This clone was observed a few times. This rearrangement joins TRBV20-1 to TRBJ2-7, with D perhaps matching TRBD1 or TRBD2 (5 bases each). V lost 0 bases to trimming and J lost 4 bases, with 16 bases between them. Germline loops: CDR1 DFQATT, CDR2 SNEGSKA (reference sequence). The CDR3 sequence is 15 residues long. The CDR3 sequence: CSARDIREAAYEQYF. In DNA form, the CDR3 reads TGCAGTGCTAGAGATATCAGGGAAGCGGCTTACGAGCAGTACTTC.

The chain carries TRBV15 and TRBJ2-7, with unresolved D. V dropped 0 bases and J dropped 2 bases, with 5 bases sitting between them. Germline V gene data show CDR1 as LNHNV and CDR2 as YYDKDF (reference sequence). This CDR3 region has 13 residues. DNA for the CDR3: TGTGCCACCAGCAGAGATTTACCCTACGAGCAGTACTTC. Its protein product is CATSRDLPYEQYF.

This clone has only a few counts. The genes are TRBV20-1 and TRBJ2-7, with TRBD2 matching 7 bases. Germline V CDR1 and CDR2: DFQATT, SNEGSKA (reference sequence). The trim removed 0 bases at V and 4 bases at J, leaving 0 bases unmatched. The CDR3 totals 12 residues. CDR3 in amino acids: CSAREREYEQYF. CDR3 sequence (DNA): TGCAGTGCTAGAGAGCGGGAGTACGAGCAGTACTTC.

This sequence joins TRBV6-2 or TRBV6-3 and TRBJ2-5; D not certain. V was clipped by 8 bases and J by 2 bases, with 15 bases between them. The CDR3 runs 14 residues. Germline V gene data show CDR1 as MNHEY and CDR2 as SVGEGT. The CDR3 is CASYPFVGQETQYF. The CDR3 nucleotides read TGTGCCAGCTATCCTTTTGTAGGTCAAGAGACCCAGTACTTC.

The CDR3 region is CAWSSYEQYF. Written as DNA, the CDR3 is TGTGCCTGGAGTTCCTACGAGCAGTACTTC. The chain is built from TRBV30 and TRBJ2-7; no clear D gene. Germline values: CDR1 GTSNPN, CDR2 SVGIG (reference sequence). The CDR3 spans 10 residues. With 2 bases removed from V and 1 base from J, the gap between germline ends came to 0 bases.

This clone rates as medium-sized. The chain joins TRBV5-1 to TRBJ1-4; D unclear. The V gene lost 2 bases and the J gene lost 3 bases, with 11 bases spanning the gap. Germline CDR1 is SGHRS and CDR2 is YFSETQ. The CDR3 covers 15 residues. The CDR3 bases are TGCGCCAGCAGCTTACGTCTGGGTCCTAATGAAAAACTGTTTTTT. This translates into CASSLRLGPNEKLFF. The full variable domain, with the rest looked up from reference TRBV5-1 and TRBJ1-4, is KAGVTQTPRYLIKTRGQQVTLSCSPISGHRSVSWYQQTPGQGLQFLFEYFSETQRNKGNFPGRFSGRQFSNSRSEMNVSTLELGDSALYLCASSLRLGPNEKLFFGSGTQLSVL.

This clone was observed a few times. The chain has TRBV10-1 and TRBJ2-5, with a weak D call TRBD2 (5 bases). Looked up from germline, CDR1 is WNHNN and CDR2 is SYGVQD (reference sequence). V lost 0 bases, J lost 3 bases, and 8 bases lay in between. This CDR3 contains 14 residues. The CDR3 here is CASSESGAKETQYF. DNA for the CDR3: TGCGCCAGCAGTGAGTCGGGAGCAAAAGAGACCCAGTACTTC.

This clone was seen a few times. It may be a read error: a sequence one base away is much more abundant. The sample holds other DNA sequences that translate to the same CDR3. The rearrangement links TRBV15 to TRBJ2-7; 7 nucleotides match TRBD1. The CDR3 has 14 residues. V lost 0 bases, J lost 5 bases, and 4 bases stayed unmatched. From germline, CDR1 is LNHNV and CDR2 YYDKDF (reference sequence). As DNA, the CDR3 is TGTGCCACCAGCAGAGAGCTAGGGGGCCACGAGCAGTACTTC. Its protein product is CATSRELGGHEQYF.

The J gene is TRBJ2-7, the V gene TRBV30; either TRBD1 or TRBD2 may supply D (5 bases each). Between the trimmed V and J ends, which lost 6 bases and 7 bases, there was a span of 16 bases. The germline V gene has CDR1 GTSNPN and CDR2 SVGIG (reference sequence). The CDR3 is 12 amino acids. CDR3 bases: TGTGCCTGTCGGGCCAGAGGGGAAGAGCAGTACTTC. The encoded protein is CACRARGEEQYF.

The chain's CDR3 is CATSDFFSSGTSGADTQYF. In nucleotides, the CDR3 is TGTGCCACCAGTGATTTCTTTTCCTCCGGGACTAGCGGAGCAGATACGCAGTATTTT. This chain uses TRBV24-1 with TRBJ2-3; 11 bases are shared with TRBD2. With 1 base clipped from V and 4 bases from J, the junction kept 12 bases outside the gene matches. Germline V gives CDR1 KGHDR, CDR2 SFDVKD. The CDR3 runs to 19 residues.

This chain links TRBV5-5 with TRBJ2-7; the D is unclear. Trimming stripped 3 bases from V and 0 bases from J, with 13 bases between. The CDR3 has 15 amino acids. The V gene's germline CDR1 is SGHKS and CDR2 YYEKEE (reference sequence). The CDR3 sequence is CASSYGRWGSYEQYF. CDR3 DNA: TGTGCCAGCAGCTATGGAAGGTGGGGCTCCTACGAGCAGTACTTC.

A few counts support this clone. The V and J genes are TRBV12-3 or TRBV12-4 and TRBJ1-2; D is perhaps TRBD1 (5 bases). This CDR3 is 14 amino acids long. V dropped 6 bases and J dropped 2 bases, with 13 bases sitting between them. The DNA for the CDR3 is TGTGCCAGCAGCCTAAAGGGACTGAACTATGGCTACACCTTC. This sequence encodes CASSLKGLNYGYTF.

The genes are TRBV27 and TRBJ2-5; D gene ambiguous. The end of the DNA is better explained by TRBJ2-1, so the J call may be wrong. Germline assignment: CDR1 MNHEY and CDR2 SMNVEV (reference sequence). The CDR3 sequence is 13 residues long. The CDR3 region has the DNA TGTGCCAGCAGGTCGGGTGGGATAGATGAGCAGTTCTTC. This gives the protein CASRSGGIDEQFF.

The genes are TRBV30 and TRBJ2-7; a possible D gene is TRBD2 (6 bases). Germline CDR1 is GTSNPN and CDR2 is SVGIG (reference sequence). V lost 4 bases, J lost 3 bases, and 13 bases lay in between. The CDR3 spans 13 residues. CDR3 sequence reads: CAWMSGARYEQYF. The CDR3 nucleotides are TGTGCCTGGATGTCGGGAGCACGCTACGAGCAGTACTTC.

This chain connects TRBV6-1 to TRBJ1-2; D gene unclear. V was trimmed by 3 bases and J by 4 bases, leaving 9 bases between them. This CDR3 has 13 amino acids. The germline V gene encodes CDR1 MNHNS and CDR2 SASEGT. This chain's CDR3 is CASSESESYGYTF. CDR3 DNA sequence: TGTGCCAGCAGTGAGTCAGAGTCCTATGGCTACACCTTC.

J is TRBJ2-2 and V is TRBV18; weak D call: TRBD1 (7 bases). Trimming left V 0 bases short and J 4 bases short, with 12 bases between. Per germline, CDR1 KGHSH and CDR2 LQKENI. The CDR3 covers 16 residues. CDR3 DNA sequence: TGTGCCAGCTCACCACCGGAGGGGGCGGTCACCGGGGAGCTGTTTTTT. Its translation is CASSPPEGAVTGELFF.

Only a few counts were recorded for this clone. An end of the junction differs from the germline gene, which may be a read error. The chain combines TRBV12-3 or TRBV12-4 with TRBJ1-2; TRBD1 might be the D (5 bases). The CDR3 runs 13 residues. The CDR3 reads CASVISGTETLHF. CDR3 DNA sequence: TGTGCCAGCGTTATCTCTGGGACGGAAACACTTCACTTC.

The chain couples TRBV12-3 or TRBV12-4 to TRBJ2-3; D is possibly TRBD1 or TRBD2 (6 bases each). CDR3 length equals 15 residues. Trimming removed 4 bases from V and 4 bases from J, with 15 bases in between. The CDR3 region has the DNA TGTGCCAGCAGTTCGGGGGCCGGGAGCCCAGATACGCAGTATTTT. Amino acid sequence: CASSSGAGSPDTQYF.

The gene calls are TRBV11-2 and TRBJ2-7; 7 bases fit TRBD2. This CDR3 is 17 amino acids long. Germline V lookup: CDR1 SGHAT, CDR2 FQNNGV. Unmatched junction bases numbered 10, after V lost 1 base and J lost 1 base. The CDR3 DNA sequence: TGTGCCAGCAGCTTAGTCCGGACTAGTTTTCGGTCCTACGAGCAGTACTTC. Translated, it gives CASSLVRTSFRSYEQYF.

CDR3 in DNA: TGTGCCAGCAGCGAGAACCCGGCAGGCTCCTACAATGAGCAGTTCTTC. The encoded protein is CASSENPAGSYNEQFF. J is TRBJ2-1 and V is TRBV6-1; no clear D gene. V was trimmed by 6 bases and J by 0 bases, leaving 15 bases between them. The V gene's germline CDR1 is MNHNS and CDR2 SASEGT. The CDR3 is made up of 16 amino acids.

V usage is TRBV27 and J usage is TRBJ2-5; D gene uncertain. The CDR3 spans 9 residues. The germline V and J ends were trimmed by 8 bases and 2 bases, with 0 bases remaining between them. Germline CDR1 and CDR2: MNHEY and SMNVEV (reference sequence). In DNA, the CDR3 is TGTGCCAGCCAAGAGACCCAGTACTTC. Residues: CASQETQYF.

The CDR3: CASSPPDRGLNTEAFF. CDR3 DNA: TGTGCCAGCTCACCACCGGATAGGGGGCTGAACACTGAAGCTTTCTTT. The chain couples TRBV18 to TRBJ1-1; TRBD1 agrees at 7 bases. The germline gives CDR1 KGHSH, CDR2 LQKENI. CDR3 size: 16 residues. V lost 0 bases to trimming and J lost 0 bases; unmatched junction nucleotides: 4.

The chain has TRBV6-1 and TRBJ2-7; 8 positions agree with TRBD1. Germline CDR1 is MNHNS and CDR2 is SASEGT. This CDR3 region has 14 residues. With V trimmed by 5 bases and J by 1 base, 4 bases remained unmatched. CDR3 nucleotide sequence: TGTGCCAGCAGTCGACAGGGGTATTCCTACGAGCAGTACTTC. It is translated as CASSRQGYSYEQYF.

This clone was detected only a few times. The chain recombines TRBV20-1 with TRBJ2-7, with 8 bases that match TRBD1. CDR1 is DFQATT and CDR2 is SNEGSKA in the germline V gene (reference sequence). V gave up 0 bases and J gave up 5 bases; unmatched junction bases: 12. The CDR3 is 16 amino acids. Here the CDR3 reads CSAREVRTGISHEQYF. In DNA, the CDR3 is TGCAGTGCTAGAGAGGTTAGGACAGGGATCAGCCACGAGCAGTACTTC.

The chain has TRBV20-1 and TRBJ2-1; no firm D call. This CDR3 comprises 15 residues. Trimming took 6 bases from V and 2 from J, leaving 17 bases between them. CDR1 is DFQATT and CDR2 is SNEGSKA in the germline V gene (reference sequence). The CDR3, as DNA: TGCAGTGCGCAGACGGTATTGAAGGCCTACAATGAGCAGTTCTTC. As protein: CSAQTVLKAYNEQFF.

There are a few counts of this clone. This sequence joins TRBV11-2 and TRBJ2-2, with D tentatively TRBD2 (6 bases). The V gene's germline CDR1 is SGHAT and CDR2 FQNNGV. The CDR3 has 17 residues. Trimming pared 2 bases from V and 0 bases from J, leaving 13 bases between. The CDR3 DNA follows: TGTGCCAGCAGCTTACGTAGCGGACCGACGAACACCGGGGAGCTGTTTTTT. It specifies CASSLRSGPTNTGELFF.

Remarks on this clone: The same CDR3 arises from other DNA sequences in this sample as well. The chain has TRBV5-1 and TRBJ2-7; D might be TRBD2 (5 bases). Trimming took off 0 bases at V and 0 bases at J, with 13 bases between the two ends. From germline, CDR1 is SGHRS and CDR2 YFSETQ. The CDR3 runs 16 residues. The DNA of the CDR3 is TGCGCCAGCAGCTTGGGTCATCGGGATAGCTCCTACGAGCAGTACTTC. Amino acid sequence: CASSLGHRDSSYEQYF.

The genes are TRBV9 and TRBJ2-1, with D uncertain. The CDR3 is 13 amino acids. From germline, CDR1 is SGDLS and CDR2 YYNGEE. The V end was cut by 0 bases, the J end by 5 bases, with 6 bases between. CDR3 DNA sequence: TGTGCCAGCAGCGTAGTTGACGACAATGAGCAGTTCTTC. This codes for CASSVVDDNEQFF.

The V gene is TRBV28, the J gene TRBJ2-3; TRBD1 is a possible D gene (6 bases). Germline CDR1 is MDHEN and CDR2 is SYDVKM. Trimming removed 4 bases at V and 3 bases at J, with 20 bases between. This CDR3 contains 17 residues. CDR3 in amino acids: CASSSPGAAVNTDTQYF. Here the CDR3 DNA reads TGTGCCAGCAGTTCCCCAGGGGCAGCCGTTAATACAGATACGCAGTATTTT. Based on the CDR3 plus reference TRBV28 and TRBJ2-3, the full variable domain is DVKVTQSSRYLVKRTGEKVFLECVQDMDHENMFWYRQDPGLGLRLIYFSYDVKMKEKGDIPEGYSVSREKKERFSLILESASTNQTSMYLCASSSPGAAVNTDTQYFGPGTRLTVL.